This T cell receptor (beta chain) appears in the sequencing data of a study of Graves' ophthalmopathy and Graves' hyperthyroidism. Scientists amplified the TCR beta CDR3 regions from RNA transcripts. HTBI primers were employed in first-round RT-PCR, then a second-round multiplex PCR followed. TCRdb independently ran MiXCR on the multiplex PCR reads; one entry per CDR3 protein. The sample yields hundreds of thousands of distinct CDR3 sequences, 45% to 55% seen once. General study results and limits: Most clonotypes expanded in thyroid above 0.001 frequency were present in blood too.

In its sample, this clonotype was seen many times. What it binds is not known. Clinical symptoms, serum thyroxine, TRAb, thyroid ultrasound and orbital computed tomography formed the basis of diagnosis. Fresh peripheral blood (about 9 ml) yielded the PBMCs. The CDR3 length is 14 residues. Deletions cut 3 bases from V and 2 bases from J, with 5 bases between. The V gene's germline CDR1 is MGHRA and CDR2 YSYEKL. The rearrangement uses TRBV4-1 and TRBJ1-6, with unresolved D. Sequenced sample: peripheral blood. This TCR came from an adult man with Graves' ophthalmopathy. In nucleotides, the CDR3 is TGCGCCAGCAGCCAGGAGGCCTATAATTCACCCCTCCACTTT. Protein product: CASSQEAYNSPLHF.